Each of the 5 T cell receptor beta chains below was sequenced from the same sample in a study of radiation and T cells in renal cell carcinoma. Profiling relied on immunoSEQ multiplex PCR, and the TCRdb table lists in-frame clones only, not all of them. The table records approximately 45,000 clones, about 80% of them present only once. Time point noted: baseline pretreatment blood. Treatment specified: 15 Gy SBRT to primary tumor, nephrectomy 4 weeks later. The material was blood, obtained from a patient whose treatment included radiotherapy and nephrectomy. Receptors were obtained from a woman in her seventies with renal cell carcinoma.

The rearrangement uses TRBV18 and TRBJ1-4; TRBD1 matches 7 bases. The germline gives CDR1 KGHSH, CDR2 LQKENI. The CDR3 has 14 amino acids. J lost 8 bases, V lost 2 bases, and 5 bases had no gene match. The CDR3, as DNA: TGTGCCAGCTCACCAGCAGGGGGGCTCGAAAAACTGTTTTTT. It is translated as CASSPAGGLEKLFF.

The rearrangement joins TRBV2 to TRBJ2-3; 10 nucleotides align to TRBD1. Germline CDR1 is SNHLY and CDR2 is FYNNEI. The CDR3 runs 14 residues. The trim removed 6 bases at V and 3 bases at J, leaving 3 bases unmatched. DNA of the CDR3: TGTGCCAGCAGGGGACAGGGGAATACAGATACGCAGTATTTT. Amino acid sequence: CASRGQGNTDTQYF.

The chain joins TRBV6-1 to TRBJ1-4; no firm D call. The V and J ends lost 5 bases and 5 bases respectively, with 3 bases between them. Looked up from germline, CDR1 is MNHNS and CDR2 is SASEGT. The CDR3 spans 11 residues. This chain's CDR3 is CASSHNEKLFF. DNA for the CDR3: TGTGCCAGCAGTCACAATGAAAAACTGTTTTTT.

The chain has TRBV6-1 and TRBJ2-1; 8 bases align to TRBD2. Germline CDR1 reads MNHNS; CDR2 reads SASEGT. After removal of 7 bases from V and 9 bases from J, the junction contained 14 bases not matched to a gene. The CDR3 extends over 15 amino acids. CDR3: CASTRRGAGGLEQFF. The CDR3 nucleotides read TGTGCCAGCACCAGGCGGGGGGCTGGGGGGCTTGAGCAGTTCTTC.

The chain combines TRBV18 with TRBJ2-2; D gene unclear. Trimming removed 3 bases at V and 1 base at J, with 18 bases between. The CDR3 is 18 amino acids. Germline CDR1 is KGHSH and CDR2 is LQKENI. The CDR3 loop is CASSPSTVRTLNTGELFF. The CDR3 DNA is TGTGCCAGCTCACCCTCGACCGTCCGAACCCTGAACACCGGGGAGCTGTTTTTT.